This T cell receptor (beta chain) was captured by sequencing in a study of CD8 T cells in ankylosing spondylitis. Findings and limits, study-wide: Some of the motif variants had earlier been found in reactive arthritis patients' fluid and blood. Peripheral blood held disease-linked clones only at relatively low frequency, and these were CD8+.

About this clonotype itself: Its antigen is unknown.

From the 5' RACE reads, TCRdb called clonotypes with MiXCR, one entry per CDR3 protein. The sample consists of 310,000 or so distinct CDR3 sequences, 20% of them appearing once. This CDR3 region has 13 residues. Germline assignment: CDR1 ENHRY and CDR2 SYGVKD. V lost 0 bases, J lost 5 bases, and 7 bases lay in between. The chain uses TRBV10-3 and TRBJ1-2; D is unresolved. Source material: blood, either unsorted or a sorted T cell fraction (not recorded which). The source is a male donor with ankylosing spondylitis or in good health (not recorded which). CDR3 loop: CAISESSGYGYTF. CDR3 coding DNA: TGTGCCATCAGTGAGTCTTCAGGATATGGCTACACCTTC.